Each of the 9 T cell receptor beta chains below was sequenced from the same sample in a study of shared clonotypes between healthy human individuals. Sequenced by immunoSEQ multiplex PCR; TCRdb stores in-frame clones only, minus some. The sample records more than 2,000,000 clones, just over 90% being singletons. The sequencing input was naive CD4+ T cells sorted from blood. Subset specified: CD45RA+ positively selected. The receptors originated from a young man in good health.

The genes are TRBV19 and TRBJ1-1, with 8 bases fitting TRBD1. CDR1 and CDR2 from the germline V gene are LNHDA and SQIVND (reference sequence). Trimming removed 3 bases from V and 4 bases from J; junction bases left unmatched: 1. The length of the CDR3 is 13 residues. The CDR3 protein is CASSMDRATEAFF. The DNA of the CDR3 is TGTGCCAGTAGTATGGACAGGGCCACTGAAGCTTTCTTT.

Remarks on this clone: The sample carries other DNA sequences with the same CDR3. The chain employs TRBV6-5 and TRBJ1-1; D unresolved. This CDR3 has 11 amino acids. Trimming pared 0 bases from V and 7 bases from J, leaving 3 bases between. CDR1 is MNHEY and CDR2 is SVGAGI in the germline V gene. The CDR3 here is CASSYSGEAFF. The CDR3 DNA reads as TGTGCCAGCAGTTACTCGGGTGAAGCTTTCTTT.

The chain couples TRBV18 to TRBJ1-1, with a weak D call TRBD1 (5 bases). V lost 2 bases, J lost 4 bases, and 14 bases lay in between. This CDR3 is built from 15 residues. Germline CDR1 is KGHSH and CDR2 is LQKENI. CDR3: CASSPGGEGGTEAFF. The CDR3 DNA sequence: TGTGCCAGCTCACCAGGGGGAGAGGGAGGCACTGAAGCTTTCTTT.

This sequence joins TRBV10-3 and TRBJ1-4, with 8 bases matching TRBD1. The CDR3 extends over 17 amino acids. J was trimmed by 7 bases and V by 0 bases; bases with no gene match: 10. In germline, CDR1 is ENHRY, CDR2 SYGVKD. CDR3 coding DNA: TGTGCCATCAGTGAGTCTGGACAGGGTACGATTAGTGAAAAACTGTTTTTT. This gives the protein CAISESGQGTISEKLFF.

The chain joins TRBV18 to TRBJ2-5, with D perhaps matching TRBD2 (6 bases). CDR3 size: 15 residues. Trimming removed 4 bases from V and 0 bases from J, with 12 bases in between. The germline V gene encodes CDR1 KGHSH and CDR2 LQKENI. CDR3 sequence reads: CASSRLSGHQETQYF. DNA for the CDR3: TGTGCCAGCTCACGCCTTAGCGGACACCAAGAGACCCAGTACTTC.

The J gene is TRBJ1-6, the V gene TRBV6-5, with D perhaps TRBD1 (5 bases). This CDR3 has 15 residues. V was pared by 6 bases and J by 0 bases, with 9 bases between. CDR1 and CDR2 (germline): MNHEY, SVGAGI. The CDR3 protein is CASRPGISYNSPLHF. The CDR3 nucleotides are TGTGCCAGCAGGCCAGGGATCTCCTATAATTCACCCCTCCACTTT.

V gene TRBV29-1 combines with J gene TRBJ1-4; perhaps TRBD1 as D (5 bases). The germline V gene encodes CDR1 SQVTM and CDR2 ANQGSEA. V shed 6 bases and J shed 3 bases, with 14 bases lying between them. The length of the CDR3 is 14 residues. Written as DNA, the CDR3 is TGCAGCGTGGGGCTGAGAGTCCCTAATGAAAAACTGTTTTTT. Translation: CSVGLRVPNEKLFF.

The chain employs TRBV4-1 and TRBJ2-7; no definite D call. Trimming took 2 bases from V and 3 from J, leaving 8 bases between them. Germline loops: CDR1 MGHRA, CDR2 YSYEKL. This CDR3 is 13 amino acids long. DNA of the CDR3: TGCGCCAGCAGCCAAATCGCCTTCTACGAGCAGTACTTC. Translation: CASSQIAFYEQYF.

The rearrangement links TRBV5-1 to TRBJ2-7; perhaps TRBD1 as D (5 bases). The CDR3 spans 13 residues. V shed 2 bases and J shed 4 bases, with 10 bases lying between them. Germline V gene lookup returns CDR1 SGHRS and CDR2 YFSETQ. CDR3 residues: CASSFDSFYEQYF. CDR3 sequence (DNA): TGCGCCAGCAGCTTCGACAGTTTTTACGAGCAGTACTTC.